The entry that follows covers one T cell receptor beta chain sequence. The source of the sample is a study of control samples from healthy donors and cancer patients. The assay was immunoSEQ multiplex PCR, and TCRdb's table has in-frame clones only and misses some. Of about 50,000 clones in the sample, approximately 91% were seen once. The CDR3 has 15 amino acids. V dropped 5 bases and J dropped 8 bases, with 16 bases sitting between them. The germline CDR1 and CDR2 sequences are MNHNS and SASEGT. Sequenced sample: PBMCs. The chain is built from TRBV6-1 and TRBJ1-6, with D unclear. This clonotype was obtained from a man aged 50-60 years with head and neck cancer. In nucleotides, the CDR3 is TGTGCCAGCAGTCAACTGCTGGGTGACGATTCACCCCTCCACTTT. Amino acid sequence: CASSQLLGDDSPLHF.